This passage covers 28 T cell receptor beta chains from one sample sequenced in a study of regulatory T cells in long-lasting Graves disease. Time point indicated: newly diagnosed GD, antithyroid drugs for less than 3 months. The TCR library was prepared using RNA isolated from PBMCs. The TCR beta library used iRepertoire HTBI primers with Arm-PCR amplification of CDR3. TCRdb recomputed calls from the multiplex PCR reads with MiXCR, one row per CDR3 protein. The data contain 440,000 or so distinct CDR3 sequences, approximately 15% of them singletons. These data are also associated with another study on T cells in Graves' hyperthyroidism and ophthalmopathy.

This sample comprised peripheral blood mononuclear cells (PBMCs), obtained at new diagnosis, from a patient treated with antithyroid drugs. The receptors shown here come from a woman in her 30s with Graves disease.

This clonotype appeared many times. The V gene is TRBV28, the J gene TRBJ2-3; TRBD1 aligns across 8 bases. Germline V gene sequence: CDR1 MDHEN, CDR2 SYDVKM. Trimming removed 4 bases from V and 3 bases from J; junction bases left unmatched: 12. The CDR3 is 17 amino acids. The CDR3 here is CASSSQTGGLMTDTQYF. In nucleotides, the CDR3 is TGTGCCAGCAGTTCCCAAACAGGGGGGTTGATGACAGATACGCAGTATTTT.

This clonotype was seen many times. The chain employs TRBV2 and TRBJ2-4; weak D call: TRBD2 (6 bases). Per germline, CDR1 SNHLY and CDR2 FYNNEI. This CDR3 is 14 amino acids long. With 6 bases removed from V and 0 bases from J, the gap between germline ends came to 9 bases. The CDR3: CASRRDLAKNIQYF. The CDR3 DNA is TGTGCCAGCAGGCGGGATTTAGCCAAAAACATTCAGTACTTC.

A word on this clonotype: A much larger clone sits a single nucleotide away, making a read error possible. The chain uses TRBV28 and TRBJ2-1, with D possibly being TRBD2 (5 bases). The CDR3 covers 14 residues. Trimming shortened V by 4 bases and J by 10 bases, and 17 bases separated the two germline ends. Per germline, CDR1 MDHEN and CDR2 SYDVKM. Written as DNA, the CDR3 is TGTGCCAGCAGTTCATCGGGGATGAAATACGAGCAGTTCTTC. It specifies CASSSSGMKYEQFF.

This rearrangement joins TRBV12-3 or TRBV12-4 to TRBJ2-2, with 12 bases aligning to TRBD1. This CDR3 region has 14 residues. Trimming removed 9 bases from V and 8 bases from J; junction bases left unmatched: 7. In nucleotides, the CDR3 is TGTGCCAGTGGGGGGACAGGGGGCGCAGGGGAGCTGTTTTTT. Its translation: CASGGTGGAGELFF.

The rearrangement links TRBV11-2 to TRBJ2-7; 10 nucleotides agree with TRBD2. V was pared by 0 bases and J by 5 bases, with 10 bases of the junction left unmatched. Germline assignment: CDR1 SGHAT and CDR2 FQNNGV. There are 17 residues in the CDR3. The CDR3 loop is CASSLDPGASGSHEQYF. The CDR3 region has the DNA TGTGCCAGCAGCTTAGATCCCGGCGCTAGCGGGAGCCACGAGCAGTACTTC.

This clonotype has just a few counts. The V and J genes are TRBV7-9 and TRBJ1-6; D ambiguous. V was shortened by 1 base and J by 7 bases, with 8 bases between the two germline ends. The CDR3 loop spans 14 amino acids. From germline, CDR1 is SEHNR and CDR2 FQNEAQ (reference sequence). The CDR3 sequence: CASSLESRNSPLHF. Here the CDR3 DNA reads TGTGCCAGCAGCTTAGAGAGCCGGAATTCACCCCTCCACTTT.

This clonotype was observed a handful of times. The gene calls are TRBV27 and TRBJ1-1; D gene unclear. The germline V gene encodes CDR1 MNHEY and CDR2 SMNVEV (reference sequence). The CDR3 runs to 14 residues. Trimming shortened V by 3 bases and J by 0 bases, and 8 bases separated the two germline ends. CDR3 protein: CASSLTRVNTEAFF. The DNA of the CDR3 is TGTGCCAGCAGTTTGACACGCGTGAACACTGAAGCTTTCTTT.

This clonotype was counted between two and nine times. The chain combines TRBV6-2 or TRBV6-3 with TRBJ2-5; 15 nucleotides agree with TRBD2. Germline lookup yields CDR1 MNHEY and CDR2 SVGEGT. The CDR3 is made up of 18 amino acids. V was clipped by 6 bases and J by 5 bases; unmatched bases: 13. This CDR3 is CASRLGIGTSGRTETQYF. As DNA, the CDR3 is TGTGCCAGCAGGTTGGGGATCGGGACTAGCGGGAGGACGGAGACCCAGTACTTC.

The chain couples TRBV9 to TRBJ1-2; D is ambiguous. Germline CDR1 reads SGDLS; CDR2 reads YYNGEE. This CDR3 has 13 amino acids. Deletions cut 3 bases from V and 7 bases from J, with 13 bases between. The CDR3 sequence: CASSAPRNGGYTF. DNA of the CDR3: TGTGCCAGCAGCGCCCCCCGGAACGGTGGCTACACCTTC.

J is TRBJ1-5 and V is TRBV6-5; the D is unclear. Deletions cut 3 bases from V and 4 bases from J, with 7 bases between. The CDR3 totals 13 residues. Germline V lookup: CDR1 MNHEY, CDR2 SVGAGI. CDR3 protein: CASSYRANQPQHF. CDR3 nucleotide sequence: TGTGCCAGCAGTTATAGGGCAAATCAGCCCCAGCATTTT.

This clonotype was counted many times. This chain uses TRBV7-2 with TRBJ2-5, with TRBD2 identical over 13 bases. CDR3 length: 17 amino acids. In germline, CDR1 is SGHTA, CDR2 FQGNSA. V dropped 4 bases and J dropped 2; count of bases not matched to a gene: 7. In nucleotides, the CDR3 is TGTGCCAGCAGCTCCTCCTGGACTAGCGGGGGACAAGAGACCCAGTACTTC. Its translation is CASSSSWTSGGQETQYF. The variable domain in full, completed from reference TRBV7-2 and TRBJ2-5, reads GAGVSQSPSNKVTEKGKDVELRCDPISGHTALYWYRQSLGQGLEFLIYFQGNSAPDKSGLPSDRFSAERTGGSVSTLTIQRTQQEDSAVYLCASSSSWTSGGQETQYFGPGTRLLVL.

There are many counts of this clonotype. V usage is TRBV5-8 and J usage is TRBJ1-1; D uncertain. V was pared by 1 base and J by 6 bases, with 7 bases between. Per germline, CDR1 SGHTS and CDR2 YDEGEE. The CDR3 totals 12 residues. Here the CDR3 DNA reads TGTGCCAGCAGCTTGTTGTGGGCTGAAGCTTTCTTT. It yields the protein CASSLLWAEAFF. Full variable domain (remainder filled in from reference TRBV5-8 and TRBJ1-1): EAGVTQSPTHLIKTRGQQATLRCSPISGHTSVYWYQQALGLGLQFLLWYDEGEERNRGNFPPRFSGRQFPNYSSELNVNALELEDSALYLCASSLLWAEAFFGQGTRLTVV.

This clonotype was detected many times. This chain connects TRBV18 to TRBJ1-5; no clear D gene. Per germline, CDR1 KGHSH and CDR2 LQKENI. Trimming took 4 bases from V and 3 from J, leaving 10 bases between them. CDR3 length: 14 amino acids. CDR3 bases: TGTGCCAGCTCACACGGAGATAACAATCAGCCCCAGCATTTT. Translated: CASSHGDNNQPQHF.

This clonotype showed up just a few times. This chain connects TRBV7-9 to TRBJ1-1; D is unresolved. Germline loops: CDR1 SEHNR, CDR2 FQNEAQ (reference sequence). V lost 1 base to trimming and J lost 0 bases, with 9 bases between them. The CDR3 contains 15 residues. In DNA, the CDR3 is TGTGCCAGCAGCTTAGGCCCGGGGATGAACACTGAAGCTTTCTTT. It encodes CASSLGPGMNTEAFF.

To note about this clonotype: The conserved phenylalanine or tryptophan is not found at the CDR3 terminus, so this likely reflects a read error. The chain combines TRBV28 with TRBJ2-6; 8 bases line up with TRBD1. CDR1 is MDHEN and CDR2 is SYDVKM in the germline V gene. The CDR3 totals 18 residues. The V gene end was trimmed by 1 base and the J gene end by 1 base; junction bases not matched to a gene: 6. The chain's CDR3 is CASSLSPRGLSGANVLTS. For the CDR3, the DNA is TGTGCCAGCAGTTTATCCCCCAGGGGGCTGTCTGGGGCCAACGTCCTGACTTCC.

This clonotype was counted a few times. The chain couples TRBV10-3 to TRBJ2-3, with a weak D call TRBD1 (5 bases). The CDR3 covers 12 residues. Trimming shortened V by 6 bases and J by 6 bases, and 10 bases separated the two germline ends. Germline CDR1 is ENHRY and CDR2 is SYGVKD. CDR3 DNA sequence: TGTGCCATCAGAGTACAGGCTGATACGCAGTATTTT. This encodes CAIRVQADTQYF.

The chain links TRBV30 to TRBJ2-3; the match to TRBD1 covers 7 bases. Trimming at V came to 5 bases and at J to 2 bases, leaving 10 bases not matched to a gene. Germline values: CDR1 GTSNPN, CDR2 SVGIG (reference sequence). The CDR3 contains 15 residues. The CDR3 region is CAWELDRTPTDTQYF. The DNA for the CDR3 is TGTGCCTGGGAACTGGACAGGACCCCCACAGATACGCAGTATTTT. The full variable domain, completed using reference TRBV30 and TRBJ2-3, is SQTIHQWPATLVQPVGSPLSLECTVEGTSNPNLYWYRQAAGRGLQLLFYSVGIGQISSEVPQNLSASRPQDRQFILSSKKLLLSDSGFYLCAWELDRTPTDTQYFGPGTRLTVL.

Turning to this clonotype: The CDR3 does not end in the conserved phenylalanine or tryptophan, so this is likely a read error. The rearrangement links TRBV7-3 to TRBJ2-3; D gene ambiguous. Germline CDR1 and CDR2: SGHTA and FQGTGA. This CDR3 is built from 14 residues. The V end lost 2 bases, the J end lost 0 bases, and 6 bases lay between the germline ends. The CDR3 region has the DNA TGTGCCAGCAGCTTATCAGGAAGCACAGATACGCAGTATCTT. Translation gives CASSLSGSTDTQYL.

This clonotype has ten or more counts. V gene TRBV6-1 combines with J gene TRBJ2-3; D could derive from TRBD1 or TRBD2 (5 bases each). CDR3 length: 14 residues. Germline V gene data show CDR1 as MNHNS and CDR2 as SASEGT. V was clipped by 6 bases and J by 2 bases, with 12 bases between them. In nucleotides, the CDR3 is TGTGCCAGCAGCCCTGCAGGGACCACAGATACGCAGTATTTT. It codes for CASSPAGTTDTQYF.

This clonotype has ten or more counts. V usage is TRBV11-2 and J usage is TRBJ2-3, with D perhaps assigned TRBD1 or TRBD2 (6 bases each). V lost 3 bases to trimming and J lost 4 bases, with 26 bases between them. CDR1 is SGHAT, CDR2 FQNNGV, per germline. The CDR3 has 19 amino acids. CDR3 sequence (DNA): TGTGCCAGCAGCTTGGGCCTTCAGGGGCTAGCGCCTAGGGCAGATACGCAGTATTTT. Amino acids: CASSLGLQGLAPRADTQYF.

This clonotype was counted many times. DNA of the CDR3: TGTGCCAGCAGTTACAGGGCTAGCTCCAGGGATACGCAGTATTTT. Residues: CASSYRASSRDTQYF. The chain joins TRBV6-9 to TRBJ2-3; D possibly uses TRBD1 or TRBD2 (5 bases each). V was shortened by 3 bases and J by 6 bases, with 16 bases between the two germline ends. CDR3 size: 15 residues. Looked up from germline, CDR1 is MNHGY and CDR2 is SVAAGI.

Remarks on this clonotype: Possible read error: a much larger clone is one base away. Without the conserved terminal phenylalanine or tryptophan, this CDR3 likely stems from a read error. The chain is built from TRBV5-6 and TRBJ2-7; 7 nucleotides align to TRBD1. The V gene's germline CDR1 is SGHDT and CDR2 YYEEEE. V lost 0 bases and J lost 6; bases outside the gene matches: 9. The CDR3 contains 15 residues. DNA for the CDR3: TGTGCCAGCAGCTTGGGGTCAGGGGGAATTGGCGAGCAGTACTCC. Residues: CASSLGSGGIGEQYS.

The chain uses TRBV25-1 and TRBJ2-1, with a tentative D call TRBD2 (5 bases). V lost 4 bases and J 10 bases, leaving 11 bases between the germline ends. The germline CDR1 and CDR2 sequences are MGHDK and SYGVNS. The CDR3 is 12 residues long. The CDR3 region is CASSGLRGEQFF. DNA of the CDR3: TGTGCCAGCAGTGGGTTGCGAGGGGAGCAGTTCTTC. Drawing the rest from reference TRBV25-1 and TRBJ2-1, the complete variable domain is EADIYQTPRYLVIGTGKKITLECSQTMGHDKMYWYQQDPGMELHLIHYSYGVNSTEKGDLSSESTVSRIRTEHFPLTLESARPSHTSQYLCASSGLRGEQFFGPGTRLTVL.

The chain employs TRBV30 and TRBJ2-7; D is undetermined. This CDR3 comprises 16 residues. CDR1 and CDR2 from the germline V gene are GTSNPN and SVGIG (reference sequence). V was shortened by 1 base and J by 1 base, with 17 bases between the two germline ends. The CDR3 loop reads CAWSAASRATSYEQYF. CDR3 DNA: TGTGCCTGGAGTGCAGCAAGCCGGGCTACTTCCTACGAGCAGTACTTC.

This clonotype occurred a few times. A much larger clone is a single base away; this may be a read error. The rearrangement uses TRBV28 and TRBJ2-1, with D possibly matching TRBD1 (6 bases). The CDR3 is 15 residues long. CDR1 is MDHEN, CDR2 SYDVKM, per germline. The CDR3 is CASSLPRDNHNEEFF. CDR3 DNA: TGTGCCAGCAGTCTACCTCGGGACAATCACAATGAGGAGTTCTTC.

In its sample, this clonotype was seen many times. V gene TRBV13 combines with J gene TRBJ2-1, with a tentative D call TRBD2 (6 bases). Germline V lookup: CDR1 PRHDT, CDR2 FYEKMQ (reference sequence). The V and J ends lost 1 base and 9 bases respectively, with 13 bases between them. The CDR3 is 14 residues long. As DNA, the CDR3 is TGTGCCAGCAGCTTAGTGGGGATCGGGGGTGAGCAGTTCTTC. Encoded protein: CASSLVGIGGEQFF.

This clonotype was seen a few times. The rearrangement links TRBV6-5 to TRBJ1-2, with D unclear. CDR1 and CDR2 from the germline V gene are MNHEY and SVGAGI. The CDR3 loop spans 13 amino acids. Trimming removed 2 bases from V and 6 bases from J, with 10 bases in between. This CDR3 is CASSYGSMDGYTF. Here the CDR3 DNA reads TGTGCCAGCAGTTACGGGAGTATGGATGGCTACACCTTC.

This clonotype was counted at least ten times. The rearrangement uses TRBV5-6 and TRBJ2-3, with a weak D call TRBD2 (5 bases). Per the germline V gene, CDR1 is SGHDT and CDR2 is YYEEEE. The CDR3 covers 19 residues. V was cut by 3 bases and J by 0 bases, with 23 bases left in between. The CDR3 protein is CASSYPGLLQRSSTDTQYF. The DNA of the CDR3 is TGTGCCAGCAGCTATCCAGGACTTCTGCAGAGATCTAGCACAGATACGCAGTATTTT.